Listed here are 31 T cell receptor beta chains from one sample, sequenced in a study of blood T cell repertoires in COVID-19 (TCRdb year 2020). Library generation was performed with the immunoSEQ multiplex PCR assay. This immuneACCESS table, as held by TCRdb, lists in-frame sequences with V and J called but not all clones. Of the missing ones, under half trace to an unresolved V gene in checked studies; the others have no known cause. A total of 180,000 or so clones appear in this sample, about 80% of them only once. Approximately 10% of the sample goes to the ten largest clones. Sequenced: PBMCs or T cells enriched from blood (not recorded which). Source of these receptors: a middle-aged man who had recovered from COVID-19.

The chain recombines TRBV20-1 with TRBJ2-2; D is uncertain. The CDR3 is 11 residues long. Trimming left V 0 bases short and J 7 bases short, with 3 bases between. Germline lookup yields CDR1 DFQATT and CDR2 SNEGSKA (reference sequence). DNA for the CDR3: TGCAGTGCTAGAGAGAGCGGGGAGCTGTTTTTT. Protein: CSARESGELFF.

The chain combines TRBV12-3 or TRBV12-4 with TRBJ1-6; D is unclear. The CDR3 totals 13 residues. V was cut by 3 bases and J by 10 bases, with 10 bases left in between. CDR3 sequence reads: CASSLAVQSPLHF. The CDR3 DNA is TGTGCCAGCAGTTTGGCAGTACAGTCACCCCTCCACTTT.

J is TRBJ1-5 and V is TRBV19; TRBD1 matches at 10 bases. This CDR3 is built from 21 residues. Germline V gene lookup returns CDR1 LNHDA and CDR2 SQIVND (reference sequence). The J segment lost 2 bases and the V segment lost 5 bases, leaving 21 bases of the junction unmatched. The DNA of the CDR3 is TGTGCCAGTAGTCAAAGACAGGGGGCGAGAGGAGGTGTAGGGCGCAATCAGCCCCAGCATTTT. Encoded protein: CASSQRQGARGGVGRNQPQHF.

As DNA, the CDR3 is TGTGCCTGGAGTCCCCACCGGACAGGGCGAAACACCATATATTTT. The encoded protein is CAWSPHRTGRNTIYF. V gene TRBV30 combines with J gene TRBJ1-3; TRBD1 matches 8 bases. This CDR3 is 15 amino acids long. The V and J ends lost 2 bases and 5 bases, in that order; junction bases with no gene match: 8. Germline V lookup: CDR1 GTSNPN, CDR2 SVGIG (reference sequence).

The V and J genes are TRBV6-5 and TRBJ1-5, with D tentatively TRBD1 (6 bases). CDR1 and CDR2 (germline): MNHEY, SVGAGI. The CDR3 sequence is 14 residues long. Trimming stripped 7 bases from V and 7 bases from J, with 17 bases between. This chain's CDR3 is CASKNKGGMQPQHF. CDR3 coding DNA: TGTGCCAGCAAGAATAAAGGGGGTATGCAGCCCCAGCATTTT.

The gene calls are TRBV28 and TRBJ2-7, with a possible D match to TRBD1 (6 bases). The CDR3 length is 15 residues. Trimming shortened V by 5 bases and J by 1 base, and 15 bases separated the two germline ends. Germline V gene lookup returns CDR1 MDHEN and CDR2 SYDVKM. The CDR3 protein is CASSPQGPGSYEQYF. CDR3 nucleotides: TGTGCCAGCAGTCCCCAGGGGCCCGGGTCCTACGAGCAGTACTTC.

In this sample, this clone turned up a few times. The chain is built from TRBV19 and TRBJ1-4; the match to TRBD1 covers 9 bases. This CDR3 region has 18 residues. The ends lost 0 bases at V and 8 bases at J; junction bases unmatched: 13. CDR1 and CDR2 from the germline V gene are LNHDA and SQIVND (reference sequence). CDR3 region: CASSIDLLGDRVREKLFF. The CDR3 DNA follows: TGTGCCAGTAGTATAGATCTATTAGGGGACAGGGTGAGGGAAAAACTGTTTTTT.

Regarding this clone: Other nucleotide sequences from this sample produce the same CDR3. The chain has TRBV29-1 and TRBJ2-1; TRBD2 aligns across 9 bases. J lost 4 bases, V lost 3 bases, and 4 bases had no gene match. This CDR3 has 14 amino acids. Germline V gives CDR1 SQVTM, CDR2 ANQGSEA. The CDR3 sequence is CSVDASGVYNEQFF. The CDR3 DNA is TGCAGCGTTGACGCTAGCGGGGTGTACAATGAGCAGTTCTTC.

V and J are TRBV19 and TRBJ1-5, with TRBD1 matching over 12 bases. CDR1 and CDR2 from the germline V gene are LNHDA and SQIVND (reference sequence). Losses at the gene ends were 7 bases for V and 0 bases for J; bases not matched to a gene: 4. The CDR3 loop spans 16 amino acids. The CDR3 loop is CASKGTGGFSNQPQHF. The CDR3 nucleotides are TGTGCCAGTAAAGGGACAGGGGGCTTTAGCAATCAGCCCCAGCATTTT.

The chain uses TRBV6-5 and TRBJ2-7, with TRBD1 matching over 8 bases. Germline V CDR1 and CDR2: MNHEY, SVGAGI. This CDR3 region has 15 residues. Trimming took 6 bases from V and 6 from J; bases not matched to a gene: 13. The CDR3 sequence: CASSAALTGASEQYF. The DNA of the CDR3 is TGTGCCAGCAGCGCTGCGTTGACAGGGGCGAGCGAGCAGTACTTC.

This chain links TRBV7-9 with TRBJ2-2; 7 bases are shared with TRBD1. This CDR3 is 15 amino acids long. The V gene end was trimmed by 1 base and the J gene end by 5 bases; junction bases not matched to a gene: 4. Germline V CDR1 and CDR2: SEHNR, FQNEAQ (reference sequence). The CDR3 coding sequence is TGTGCCAGCAGCTTAGGGGACAGCGCTACCGGGGAGCTGTTTTTT. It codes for CASSLGDSATGELFF.

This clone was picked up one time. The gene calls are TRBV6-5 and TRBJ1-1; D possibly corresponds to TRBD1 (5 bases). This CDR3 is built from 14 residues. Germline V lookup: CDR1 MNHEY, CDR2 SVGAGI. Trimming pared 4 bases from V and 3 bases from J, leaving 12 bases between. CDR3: CASSSRAPHTEAFF. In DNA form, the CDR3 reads TGTGCCAGCAGTTCCAGGGCCCCGCACACTGAAGCTTTCTTT.

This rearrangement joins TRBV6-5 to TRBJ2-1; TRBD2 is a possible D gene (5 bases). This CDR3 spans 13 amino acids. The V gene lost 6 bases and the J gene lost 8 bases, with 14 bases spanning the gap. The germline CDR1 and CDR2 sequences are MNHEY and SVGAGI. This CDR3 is CASRLLGVDEQFF. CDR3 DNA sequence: TGTGCCAGCAGGCTCCTCGGGGTGGATGAGCAGTTCTTC.

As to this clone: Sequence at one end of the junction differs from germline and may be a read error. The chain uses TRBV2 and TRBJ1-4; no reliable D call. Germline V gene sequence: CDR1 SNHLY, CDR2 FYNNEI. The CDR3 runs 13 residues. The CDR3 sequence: CASSGWTSEKLFF. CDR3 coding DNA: TGTGCCAGCAGTGGCTGGACTAGTGAAAAACTGTTTTTT.

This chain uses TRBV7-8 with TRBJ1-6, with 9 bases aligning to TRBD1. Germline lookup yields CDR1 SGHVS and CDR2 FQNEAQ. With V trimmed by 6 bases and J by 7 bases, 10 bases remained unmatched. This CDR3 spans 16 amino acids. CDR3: CASSTYRDRVNSPLHF. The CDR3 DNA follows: TGTGCCAGCAGTACTTACCGGGACAGGGTGAATTCACCCCTCCACTTT. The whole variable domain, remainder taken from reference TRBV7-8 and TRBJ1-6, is GAGVSQSPRYKVAKRGQDVALRCDPISGHVSLFWYQQALGQGPEFLTYFQNEAQLDKSGLPSDRFFAERPEGSVSTLKIQRTQQEDSAVYLCASSTYRDRVNSPLHFGNGTRLTVT.

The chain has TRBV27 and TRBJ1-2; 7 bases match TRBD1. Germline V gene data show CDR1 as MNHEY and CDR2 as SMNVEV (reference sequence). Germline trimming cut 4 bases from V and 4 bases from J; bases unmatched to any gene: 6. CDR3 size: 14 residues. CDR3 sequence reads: CASSWDSRSYGYTF. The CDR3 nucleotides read TGTGCCAGCAGTTGGGACAGCCGTTCCTATGGCTACACCTTC.

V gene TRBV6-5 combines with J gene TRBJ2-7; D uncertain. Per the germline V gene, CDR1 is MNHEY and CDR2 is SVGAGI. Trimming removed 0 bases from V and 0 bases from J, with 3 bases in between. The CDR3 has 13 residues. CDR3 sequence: CASSYSSSYEQYF. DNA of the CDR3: TGTGCCAGCAGTTACTCTAGCTCCTACGAGCAGTACTTC.

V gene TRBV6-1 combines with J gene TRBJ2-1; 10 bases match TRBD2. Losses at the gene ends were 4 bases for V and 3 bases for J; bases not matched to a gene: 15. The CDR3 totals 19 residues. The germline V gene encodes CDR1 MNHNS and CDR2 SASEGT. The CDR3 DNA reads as TGTGCCAGCAGTGTACTGAGCGGGAGGGCCGGCCCTCTCTACAATGAGCAGTTCTTC. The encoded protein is CASSVLSGRAGPLYNEQFF.

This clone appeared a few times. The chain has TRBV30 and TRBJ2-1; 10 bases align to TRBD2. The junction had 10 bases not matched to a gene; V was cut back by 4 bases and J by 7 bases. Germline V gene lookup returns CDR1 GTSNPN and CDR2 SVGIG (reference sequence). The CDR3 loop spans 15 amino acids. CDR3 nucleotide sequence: TGTGCCTGGATGCCTCTAGCGGGGGACGGGAATGAGCAGTTCTTC. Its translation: CAWMPLAGDGNEQFF.

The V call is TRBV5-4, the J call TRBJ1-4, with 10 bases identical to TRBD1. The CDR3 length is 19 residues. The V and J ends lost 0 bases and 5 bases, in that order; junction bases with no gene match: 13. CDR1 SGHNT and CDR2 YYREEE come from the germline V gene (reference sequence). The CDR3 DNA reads TGTGCCAGCAGCTTGGGACAGGGGGCGCGAATAGGGCTGAATGAAAAACTGTTTTTT. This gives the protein CASSLGQGARIGLNEKLFF.

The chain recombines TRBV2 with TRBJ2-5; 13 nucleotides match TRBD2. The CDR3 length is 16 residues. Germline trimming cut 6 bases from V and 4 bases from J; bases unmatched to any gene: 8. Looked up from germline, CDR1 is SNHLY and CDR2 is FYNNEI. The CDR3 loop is CASRPGLAGVGETQYF. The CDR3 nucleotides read TGTGCCAGCAGGCCAGGACTAGCGGGAGTGGGAGAGACCCAGTACTTC.

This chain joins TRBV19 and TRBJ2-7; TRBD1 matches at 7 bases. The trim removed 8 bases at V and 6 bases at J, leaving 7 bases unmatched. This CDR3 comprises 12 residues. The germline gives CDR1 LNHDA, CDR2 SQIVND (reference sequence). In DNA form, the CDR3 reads TGTGCCAGTTCCGGTACAGGGGTCGAGCAGTACTTC. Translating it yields CASSGTGVEQYF.

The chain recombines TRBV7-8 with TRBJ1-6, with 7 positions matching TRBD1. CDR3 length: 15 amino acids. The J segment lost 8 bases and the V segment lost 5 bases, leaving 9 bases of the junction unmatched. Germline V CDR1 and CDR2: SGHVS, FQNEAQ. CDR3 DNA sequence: TGTGCCAGCAGCGATCCCACAGGGGCGGATTCACCCCTCCACTTT. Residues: CASSDPTGADSPLHF.

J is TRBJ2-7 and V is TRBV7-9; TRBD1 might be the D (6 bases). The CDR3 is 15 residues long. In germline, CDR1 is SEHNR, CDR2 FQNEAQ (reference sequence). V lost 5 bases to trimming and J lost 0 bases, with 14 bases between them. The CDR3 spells CASSRTGTTSYEQYF. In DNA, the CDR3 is TGTGCCAGCAGCCGAACCGGGACAACCTCCTACGAGCAGTACTTC.

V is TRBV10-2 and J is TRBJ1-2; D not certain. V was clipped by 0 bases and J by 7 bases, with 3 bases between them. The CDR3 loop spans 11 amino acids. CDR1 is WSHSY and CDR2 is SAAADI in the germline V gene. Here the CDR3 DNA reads TGCGCCAGCAGTGAGTCGAGTGGCTACACCTTC. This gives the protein CASSESSGYTF.

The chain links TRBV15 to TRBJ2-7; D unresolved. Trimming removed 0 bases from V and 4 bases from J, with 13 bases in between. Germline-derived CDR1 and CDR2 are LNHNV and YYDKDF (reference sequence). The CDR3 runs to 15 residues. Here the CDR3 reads CATSRDRGSYYEQYF. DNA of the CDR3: TGTGCCACCAGCAGAGATCGCGGCAGTTATTACGAGCAGTACTTC.

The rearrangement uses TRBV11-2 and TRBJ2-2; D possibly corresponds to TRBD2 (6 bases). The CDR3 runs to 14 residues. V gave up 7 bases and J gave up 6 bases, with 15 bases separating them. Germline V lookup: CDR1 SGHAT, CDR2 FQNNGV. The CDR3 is CASTNSGRPGELFF. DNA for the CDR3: TGTGCCAGCACTAATAGCGGTCGTCCCGGGGAGCTGTTTTTT.

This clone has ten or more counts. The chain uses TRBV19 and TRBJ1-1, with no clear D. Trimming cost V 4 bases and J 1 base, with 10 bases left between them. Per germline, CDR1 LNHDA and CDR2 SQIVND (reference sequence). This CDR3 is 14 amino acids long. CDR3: CASSTKPGNTEAFF. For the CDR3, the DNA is TGTGCCAGTAGTACCAAACCGGGGAACACTGAAGCTTTCTTT.

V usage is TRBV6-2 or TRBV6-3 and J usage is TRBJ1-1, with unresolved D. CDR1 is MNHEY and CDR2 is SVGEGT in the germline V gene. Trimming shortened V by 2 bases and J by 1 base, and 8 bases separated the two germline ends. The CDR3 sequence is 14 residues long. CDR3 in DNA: TGTGCCAGCAGTTACGATGACACGAACACTGAAGCTTTCTTT. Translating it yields CASSYDDTNTEAFF.

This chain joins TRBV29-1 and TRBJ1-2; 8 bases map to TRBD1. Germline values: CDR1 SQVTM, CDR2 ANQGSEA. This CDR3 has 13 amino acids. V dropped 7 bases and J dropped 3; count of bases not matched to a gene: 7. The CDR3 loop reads CSGRAGGDYGYTF. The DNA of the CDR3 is TGCAGCGGGAGGGCAGGGGGCGACTATGGCTACACCTTC.

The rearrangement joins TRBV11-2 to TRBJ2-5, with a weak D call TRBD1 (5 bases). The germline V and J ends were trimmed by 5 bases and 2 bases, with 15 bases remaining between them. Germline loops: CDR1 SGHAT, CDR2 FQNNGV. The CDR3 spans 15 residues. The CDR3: CASSQGNRNQETQYF. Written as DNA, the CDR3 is TGTGCCAGCAGCCAGGGCAACAGGAATCAAGAGACCCAGTACTTC.